This T cell receptor beta chain was identified in a study of early T cells in non-severe SARS-CoV-2 infection. Study-level information: Whole-blood bulk RNA, unsorted, was sequenced, and chains were unpaired.

Each single cDNA molecule received a unique molecular identifier. MiXCR, applied by TCRdb to the 5' RACE reads, yields one record per CDR3 protein. The data hold approximately 32,000 distinct CDR3 sequences, with about 3.9% observed a single time. This clonotype was counted ten times or more. Its antigen is unidentified. At one of its ends the junction is not consistent with the germline gene, which may arise from a read error. Study-level findings and limits: Anti-spike CD8 responses were favored in VDJdb matching, and private and CD4 specificities were missed.

There are 16 residues in the CDR3. Germline lookup yields CDR1 SGHVS and CDR2 FNYEAQ. The chain couples TRBV7-6 to TRBJ2-2; 12 bases match TRBD2. The TCR sequence derives from an adult who was a healthcare worker with PCR-confirmed SARS-CoV-2 infection or an uninfected control (not recorded which). Material for sequencing was whole blood. The CDR3 loop is CASSLSTSGRTGEPFF. Here the CDR3 DNA reads TGTGCCAGCAGCTTATCTACTAGCGGGAGGACCGGGGAGCCGTTTTTT. Full variable domain (remainder filled in from reference TRBV7-6 and TRBJ2-2): GAGVSQSPRYKVTKRGQDVALRCDPISGHVSLYWYRQALGQGPEFLTYFNYEAQQDKSGLPNDRFSAERPEGSISTLTIQRTEQRDSAMYRCASSLSTSGRTGEPFFGEGSRLTVL.